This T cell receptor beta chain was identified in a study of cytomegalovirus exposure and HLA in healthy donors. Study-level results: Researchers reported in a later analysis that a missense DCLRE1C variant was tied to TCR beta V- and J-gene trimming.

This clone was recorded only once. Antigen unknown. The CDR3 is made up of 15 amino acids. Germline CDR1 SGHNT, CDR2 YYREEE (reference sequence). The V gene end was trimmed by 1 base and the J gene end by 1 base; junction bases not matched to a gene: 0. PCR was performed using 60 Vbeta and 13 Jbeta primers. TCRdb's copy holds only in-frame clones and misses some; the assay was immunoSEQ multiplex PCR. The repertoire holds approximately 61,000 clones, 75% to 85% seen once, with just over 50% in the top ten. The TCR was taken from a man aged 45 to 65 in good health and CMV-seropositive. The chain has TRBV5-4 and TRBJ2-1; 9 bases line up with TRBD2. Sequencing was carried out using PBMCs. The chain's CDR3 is CASSLTSGSYNEQFF. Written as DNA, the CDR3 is TGTGCCAGCAGCTTGACTAGCGGGTCCTACAATGAGCAGTTCTTC.